Here is one T cell receptor (beta chain) with its context. This sample stems from a study of blood T cell repertoires in COVID-19. Across the whole study: The samples span acute and convalescent COVID-19 from the United States, Italy and Spain. T cells, B-cell-depleted T cells, or PBMCs provided the cDNA or gDNA that served as material.

V dropped 3 bases and J dropped 3 bases, with 9 bases sitting between them. The CDR3 is 14 amino acids. CDR1 is WSHSY, CDR2 SAAADI, per germline. In the authors' workflow: Estimation of nucleated cell counts was performed using reference gene primer amplification. The assay was immunoSEQ multiplex PCR, and TCRdb's table has in-frame clones only and misses some. V and J calls and clone size come straight from that table; D and trimming were deduced from the DNA. This table holds over 130,000 clones, 85% to 90% found once. This receptor was obtained from a human donor in a cohort sampled during active COVID-19. The material sequenced was peripheral blood. The rearrangement links TRBV10-2 to TRBJ1-5, with D maybe TRBD1 (5 bases). The CDR3 DNA reads TGCGCCAGCAGTGATGGGGCAGTCAATCAGCCCCAGCATTTT. Translation: CASSDGAVNQPQHF.